These 29 T cell receptor beta chains share one sample of origin, sequenced in a study of cytomegalovirus exposure and HLA in healthy donors. 13 Jbeta primers and 60 Vbeta primers were used for the PCR. Sequencing was performed with immunoSEQ multiplex PCR; in TCRdb, only in-frame clones are kept and a portion is missing. This sample has 170,000 or so clones, with under 85% found just once. Material for sequencing was PBMCs. These receptors were collected from a male donor in good health and CMV-seronegative.

The rearrangement uses TRBV30 and TRBJ2-2, with 8 bases matching TRBD2. Unmatched junction bases numbered 5, after V lost 5 bases and J lost 6 bases. The length of the CDR3 is 13 residues. The germline CDR1 and CDR2 sequences are GTSNPN and SVGIG (reference sequence). The CDR3 DNA sequence: TGTGCCTGGGCCTCGACTAGCGCCGGGGAGCTGTTTTTT. Translation: CAWASTSAGELFF.

The J gene is TRBJ1-5, the V gene TRBV28, with D possibly being TRBD1 (6 bases). Per germline, CDR1 MDHEN and CDR2 SYDVKM. V lost 5 bases and J lost 4, with 12 bases in between. There are 14 residues in the CDR3. CDR3 amino acids: CASSETQGNQPQHF. The CDR3, as DNA: TGTGCCAGCAGTGAGACCCAGGGGAATCAGCCCCAGCATTTT.

This clone appeared once. The chain has TRBV7-2 and TRBJ2-3, with D unclear. Germline V CDR1 and CDR2: SGHTA, FQGNSA. Trimming stripped 2 bases from V and 6 bases from J, with 9 bases between. The length of the CDR3 is 13 residues. CDR3 DNA: TGTGCCAGCAGCTTAATGAGAATGGATACGCAGTATTTT. Encoded protein: CASSLMRMDTQYF.

The V and J genes are TRBV27 and TRBJ1-5, with unresolved D. V shed 0 bases and J shed 6 bases, with 9 bases lying between them. Germline CDR1 reads MNHEY; CDR2 reads SMNVEV (reference sequence). The CDR3 extends over 14 amino acids. Here the CDR3 reads CASSLSGSLQPQHF. As DNA, the CDR3 is TGTGCCAGCAGTTTATCGGGCAGCCTTCAGCCCCAGCATTTT.

The chain joins TRBV4-1 to TRBJ2-7; TRBD1 matches at 10 bases. Germline CDR1 and CDR2: MGHRA and YSYEKL. The CDR3 consists of 15 residues. Losses at the gene ends were 4 bases for V and 7 bases for J; bases not matched to a gene: 10. The CDR3 coding sequence is TGCGCCAGCAGCCTAGTGCGGACAGGGGGTGAAGAGCAGTACTTC. This translates into CASSLVRTGGEEQYF.

This clone was observed a few times. CDR3 protein: CASSPRGGNQPQHF. CDR3 DNA sequence: TGTGCCAGCTCACCAAGGGGGGGGAATCAGCCCCAGCATTTT. The chain has TRBV18 and TRBJ1-5, with TRBD1 as a possible D gene (6 bases). The CDR3 runs to 14 residues. In germline, CDR1 is KGHSH, CDR2 LQKENI. V was pared by 2 bases and J by 4 bases, with 9 bases between.

This chain joins TRBV10-3 and TRBJ2-3, with 8 bases that match TRBD1. Unmatched junction bases numbered 6, after V lost 5 bases and J lost 2 bases. CDR3 size: 15 residues. Germline CDR1 and CDR2: ENHRY and SYGVKD. This chain's CDR3 is CAISKQGGDTDTQYF. Written as DNA, the CDR3 is TGTGCCATCAGTAAACAGGGGGGCGACACAGATACGCAGTATTTT.

The CDR3 DNA reads TGTGCCAGCATGAGGGCAGGGGCCTCCTACGAGCAGTACTTC. It encodes CASMRAGASYEQYF. The chain has TRBV6-1 and TRBJ2-5; D may be TRBD1 (6 bases). The last part of the DNA fits TRBJ2-7 better; the J call may be wrong. The germline V gene has CDR1 MNHNS and CDR2 SASEGT. The CDR3 has 14 residues.

The rearrangement links TRBV7-8 to TRBJ1-1; possible D gene TRBD1, 6 bases. Looked up from germline, CDR1 is SGHVS and CDR2 is FQNEAQ. The CDR3 totals 14 residues. V lost 5 bases, J lost 5 bases, and 15 bases lay in between. The chain's CDR3 is CASSPKGEGTEAFF. The CDR3 bases are TGTGCCAGCAGCCCCAAGGGGGAAGGAACTGAAGCTTTCTTT.

V is TRBV30 and J is TRBJ1-3; the D is unclear. From germline, CDR1 is GTSNPN and CDR2 SVGIG (reference sequence). The CDR3 contains 13 residues. Trimming took off 5 bases at V and 1 base at J, with 9 bases between the two ends. The CDR3 DNA reads TGTGCCTGGGGCCGGGGTTCTGGAAACACCATATATTTT. This codes for CAWGRGSGNTIYF. Variable domain in full (rest from reference TRBV30 and TRBJ1-3): SQTIHQWPATLVQPVGSPLSLECTVEGTSNPNLYWYRQAAGRGLQLLFYSVGIGQISSEVPQNLSASRPQDRQFILSSKKLLLSDSGFYLCAWGRGSGNTIYFGEGSWLTVV.

This rearrangement joins TRBV7-7 to TRBJ2-2, with 8 bases matching TRBD1. CDR3 length equals 15 residues. Germline V CDR1 and CDR2: SSHAT, FNYEAQ (reference sequence). V was pared by 1 base and J by 7 bases, with 5 bases of the junction left unmatched. CDR3 loop: CASSLEYRGNGELFF. The CDR3 DNA follows: TGTGCCAGCAGCTTAGAGTACAGGGGGAACGGGGAGCTGTTTTTT.

The chain carries TRBV28 and TRBJ2-1; 8 bases line up with TRBD2. V shed 5 bases and J 8 bases; nucleotides not matched to a gene: 17. The CDR3 consists of 17 residues. Per germline, CDR1 MDHEN and CDR2 SYDVKM. CDR3 nucleotide sequence: TGTGCCAGCAGTAGCGCGACACTGAGCGGGAGTATCCATGAGCAGTTCTTC. Its translation is CASSSATLSGSIHEQFF. Filled out from reference TRBV28 and TRBJ2-1, the complete variable domain reads DVKVTQSSRYLVKRTGEKVFLECVQDMDHENMFWYRQDPGLGLRLIYFSYDVKMKEKGDIPEGYSVSREKKERFSLILESASTNQTSMYLCASSSATLSGSIHEQFFGPGTRLTVL.

This clone was recorded only once. The chain uses TRBV28 and TRBJ2-5; TRBD2 is a possible D gene (5 bases). The germline gives CDR1 MDHEN, CDR2 SYDVKM. This CDR3 spans 13 amino acids. Trimming shortened V by 6 bases and J by 4 bases, and 12 bases separated the two germline ends. Written as DNA, the CDR3 is TGTGCCAGCAGACGACGGGGTGGAGAGACCCAGTACTTC. Its translation: CASRRRGGETQYF.

Details on this clone: The junction shows a germline mismatch at one end, possibly a read error. The rearrangement uses TRBV7-9 and TRBJ1-3; TRBD1 is a possible D gene (5 bases). This CDR3 has 14 amino acids. CDR1 is SEHNR and CDR2 is FQNEAQ in the germline V gene (reference sequence). CDR3 in DNA: TGCGCCAGCAGCCAGGGCGCCTCTGGAAACACCATATATTTT. It translates to CASSQGASGNTIYF.

The chain uses TRBV7-2 and TRBJ1-1, with D unclear. Germline values: CDR1 SGHTA, CDR2 FQGNSA. V was shortened by 5 bases and J by 3 bases, with 13 bases between the two germline ends. The CDR3 is made up of 14 amino acids. In nucleotides, the CDR3 is TGTGCCAGCAGCAGAAGATCGGCGGACACTGAAGCTTTCTTT. It encodes CASSRRSADTEAFF.

The rearrangement joins TRBV5-1 to TRBJ1-1; TRBD1 might be the D (6 bases). The CDR3 is 12 amino acids. V was pared by 4 bases and J by 7 bases, with 11 bases between. The germline V gene has CDR1 SGHRS and CDR2 YFSETQ. CDR3 in DNA: TGCGCCAGCAGCCCCGCAGGGGTTGAAGCTTTCTTT. Translating it yields CASSPAGVEAFF.

The J gene is TRBJ1-5, the V gene TRBV19; D call uncertain. The V and J ends lost 3 bases and 6 bases respectively, with 9 bases between them. The CDR3 contains 13 residues. Per germline, CDR1 LNHDA and CDR2 SQIVND (reference sequence). CDR3: CASSIEEVQPQHF. Written as DNA, the CDR3 is TGTGCCAGTAGTATTGAGGAGGTTCAGCCCCAGCATTTT.

The genes are TRBV28 and TRBJ2-3; 7 bases are a match to TRBD1. Germline CDR1 MDHEN, CDR2 SYDVKM. The CDR3 spans 16 residues. The J segment lost 6 bases and the V segment lost 5 bases, leaving 14 bases of the junction unmatched. CDR3 sequence (DNA): TGTGCCAGCAGTAACCCCTTAGGGCAGGGGGAGGATACGCAGTATTTT. Amino acids: CASSNPLGQGEDTQYF.

The V gene is TRBV13, the J gene TRBJ2-3; TRBD2 aligns across 8 bases. The length of the CDR3 is 15 residues. From germline, CDR1 is PRHDT and CDR2 FYEKMQ (reference sequence). The ends lost 5 bases at V and 3 bases at J; junction bases unmatched: 7. As DNA, the CDR3 is TGTGCCAGCAGCCCCCCCGGGGGGGTAACAGATACGCAGTATTTT. It translates to CASSPPGGVTDTQYF.

The chain uses TRBV25-1 and TRBJ2-3; maybe TRBD2 (6 bases). The V and J ends lost 0 bases and 1 base respectively, with 11 bases between them. Germline assignment: CDR1 MGHDK and CDR2 SYGVNS. This CDR3 is 16 amino acids long. As DNA, the CDR3 is TGTGCCAGCAGTGAATATCCGCGGGGACGCACAGATACGCAGTATTTT. This sequence encodes CASSEYPRGRTDTQYF.

The CDR3 bases are TGTGCCAGCGTGGACAGGGGATCCCACTATGGCTACACCTTC. As protein: CASVDRGSHYGYTF. The V and J genes are TRBV28 and TRBJ1-2, with 9 bases identical to TRBD1. In germline, CDR1 is MDHEN, CDR2 SYDVKM. The CDR3 has 14 residues. The V segment lost 8 bases and the J segment 3 bases; nucleotides outside the gene matches: 7.

This chain uses TRBV27 with TRBJ2-1; TRBD1 matches at 7 bases. Germline trimming cut 7 bases from V and 0 bases from J; bases unmatched to any gene: 3. The length of the CDR3 is 14 residues. Germline CDR1 MNHEY, CDR2 SMNVEV (reference sequence). The CDR3 region has the DNA TGTGCCAGCAACCGGGACAGCTCCTACAATGAGCAGTTCTTC. It yields the protein CASNRDSSYNEQFF.

This clone was seen once. The V gene is TRBV4-1, the J gene TRBJ2-1; no definite D call. V was cut by 4 bases and J by 2 bases, with 15 bases left in between. The CDR3 runs 16 residues. Germline CDR1 reads MGHRA; CDR2 reads YSYEKL. The chain's CDR3 is CASSLLVIATYNEQFF. CDR3 DNA: TGCGCCAGCAGCCTCCTAGTGATTGCGACCTACAATGAGCAGTTCTTC.

The rearrangement uses TRBV27 and TRBJ2-6, with a possible D match to TRBD2 (5 bases). The germline V and J ends were trimmed by 2 bases and 2 bases, with 7 bases remaining between them. This CDR3 spans 15 amino acids. Germline assignment: CDR1 MNHEY and CDR2 SMNVEV (reference sequence). The CDR3 protein is CASSLTGAGANVLTF. The CDR3 DNA is TGTGCCAGCAGTTTAACCGGGGCTGGGGCCAACGTCCTGACTTTC. Together with reference TRBV27 and TRBJ2-6, the CDR3 gives the full variable domain: EAQVTQNPRYLITVTGKKLTVTCSQNMNHEYMSWYRQDPGLGLRQIYYSMNVEVTDKGDVPEGYKVSRKEKRNFPLILESPSPNQTSLYFCASSLTGAGANVLTFGAGSRLTVL.

For the CDR3, the DNA is TGTGCCATCAGTGAGTCGAGTGTAGGGGGCGGGGACTATGGCTACACCTTC. Translated: CAISESSVGGGDYGYTF. The J gene is TRBJ1-2, the V gene TRBV10-3; 7 positions agree with TRBD1. The trim removed 0 bases at V and 3 bases at J, leaving 10 bases unmatched. This CDR3 spans 17 amino acids. Germline V lookup: CDR1 ENHRY, CDR2 SYGVKD.

The chain uses TRBV9 and TRBJ1-2; 7 bases align to TRBD1. This CDR3 has 17 amino acids. J lost 7 bases, V lost 3 bases, and 18 bases had no gene match. CDR1 is SGDLS, CDR2 YYNGEE, per germline. The CDR3 loop reads CASSAAGSGTAKSGYTF. The DNA of the CDR3 is TGTGCCAGCAGCGCGGCGGGCTCCGGGACAGCTAAAAGTGGCTACACCTTC.

A few counts support this clone. The chain uses TRBV5-1 and TRBJ2-1; the match to TRBD2 covers 10 bases. The junction had 7 bases not matched to a gene; V was cut back by 1 base and J by 9 bases. CDR3 length: 15 amino acids. CDR1 SGHRS and CDR2 YFSETQ come from the germline V gene. The CDR3, as DNA: TGCGCCAGCAGCTTGATCCAGCGGGAGGGGGTTGAGCAGTTCTTC. As protein: CASSLIQREGVEQFF. Full variable domain (missing parts from reference TRBV5-1 and TRBJ2-1): KAGVTQTPRYLIKTRGQQVTLSCSPISGHRSVSWYQQTPGQGLQFLFEYFSETQRNKGNFPGRFSGRQFSNSRSEMNVSTLELGDSALYLCASSLIQREGVEQFFGPGTRLTVL.

The gene calls are TRBV6-6 and TRBJ2-2, with 9 positions matching TRBD1. The CDR3 has 14 amino acids. Germline CDR1 and CDR2: MNHNY and SVGAGI (reference sequence). J lost 2 bases, V lost 11 bases, and 6 bases had no gene match. The CDR3 DNA reads TGTGCCGGAAACAGGGGGCAAAACACCGGGGAGCTGTTTTTT. Translation: CAGNRGQNTGELFF.

V gene TRBV6-6 combines with J gene TRBJ2-1; D is undetermined. Looked up from germline, CDR1 is MNHNY and CDR2 is SVGAGI (reference sequence). V lost 4 bases and J lost 10, with 14 bases in between. The CDR3 has 13 amino acids. CDR3 DNA sequence: TGTGCCAGCAGTTTGCCCCCCCGCCAGGAGCAGTTCTTC. It yields the protein CASSLPPRQEQFF.